A single T cell receptor (beta chain) is shown here with its context. Using immunoSEQ multiplex PCR, the repertoire was profiled, and TCRdb retains in-frame clones only, with some absent. The repertoire holds 90,000 to 110,000 clones, with around nine tenths as singletons. This specimen comes from a study of cytomegalovirus exposure and HLA in healthy donors. Whole-study context: A subsequent analysis reported that the roughly 120 validation repertoires were produced on the same platform that had also been used for the 600 to 800 first-cohort repertoires.

V lost 7 bases and J 4 bases, leaving 20 bases between the germline ends. The germline gives CDR1 SNHLY, CDR2 FYNNEI. The CDR3 consists of 16 residues. Sequencing used PBMCs. J is TRBJ2-1 and V is TRBV2; D may be TRBD1 (5 bases). The sequence derives from a woman between 18 and 29 years old in good health and CMV-seronegative. CDR3 DNA: TGTGCCAGCAAATCTCCAAAAGGACAAGCATACAATGAGCAGTTCTTC. Encoded protein: CASKSPKGQAYNEQFF.